The present TCR beta chain was sequenced within a study of T cell responses to AZD1222 COVID-19 vaccine. General study findings and limits: The reported proportion of spike-specific TCRs targeting unmutated variant regions was nearly half. Vaccine-associated CD4 TCRs spanned spike, dominant at 160-218 and 743-854. Spike-specific TCR breadth and depth both grew after two AZD1222 doses.

About this clone itself: What it recognizes is unknown.

Sequencing was performed with immunoSEQ multiplex PCR; in TCRdb, only in-frame clones are kept and a portion is missing. This table holds about 150,000 clones, roughly nine tenths found once. The material sequenced was peripheral blood, taken on day 0 of AZD1222 vaccination. This sequence was found in an adult in good health.

The CDR3 DNA follows: TGTGCCAGCAGTTCGGGACGAAAGTGGGCCGGGGAGCTGTTTTTT. Translation gives CASSSGRKWAGELFF. The J gene is TRBJ2-2, the V gene TRBV28; TRBD1 or TRBD2 may be the D gene (5 bases each). V dropped 4 bases and J dropped 6 bases, with 15 bases sitting between them. Germline loops: CDR1 MDHEN, CDR2 SYDVKM. CDR3 size: 15 residues. The whole variable domain, filled in from reference TRBV28 and TRBJ2-2, reads DVKVTQSSRYLVKRTGEKVFLECVQDMDHENMFWYRQDPGLGLRLIYFSYDVKMKEKGDIPEGYSVSREKKERFSLILESASTNQTSMYLCASSSGRKWAGELFFGEGSRLTVL.